This T cell receptor beta chain emerged from a study of beta chain features in type 1 diabetes. Study results and caveats: Compared with healthy donors, patients appeared to share more similar naive, central memory and regulatory TCRB repertoires. Moderate yet significant TCRB CDR3 shortening was seen in Type 1 diabetes patients in all four CD4+ subsets. Short templates might get an advantage during PCR, and this would be equal in patients and controls.

In total, each donor contributed a single heparinised blood draw that averaged roughly 100 mL. Expressed TCRB transcripts were sequenced, since all the RNA that had been isolated was reverse transcribed. Average reads for naive, central memory and regulatory T cell samples were about 3.7 million. Assay used: immunoSEQ multiplex PCR; TCRdb lists only in-frame clones, some missing. The data contain almost 350,000 clones, roughly 9% of them seen just once; the ten biggest clones take up less than 1.2%. CDR1 SEHNR and CDR2 FQNEAQ come from the germline V gene (reference sequence). V gave up 5 bases and J gave up 1 base; unmatched junction bases: 7. This CDR3 is 16 amino acids long. A word on this clone: Its specificity is not known.

The chain combines TRBV7-9 with TRBJ2-3, with 9 bases identical to TRBD2. The sample taken for sequencing was central memory CD4+ T cells from blood. This TCR derives from a man under 40 with type 1 diabetes. The DNA of the CDR3 is TGTGCCAGCAGCCTAAGGACTAGCGTCGGCACAGATACGCAGTATTTT. Its protein is CASSLRTSVGTDTQYF.